What follows are 5 T cell receptor beta chains derived from one specimen sequenced in a study of T cell responses to AZD1222 COVID-19 vaccine. The protocol was immunoSEQ multiplex PCR, while the TCRdb copy is restricted to in-frame clones and leaves out a portion. This table holds about 120,000 clones, about nine tenths found once. The sequencing here drew on peripheral blood, taken on day 0 of AZD1222 vaccination. The source of these receptors is an adult in good health.

This clone was counted a single time. The chain carries TRBV19 and TRBJ1-2; a weak D match, TRBD1 (6 bases). CDR3 size: 13 residues. Trimming shortened V by 7 bases and J by 4 bases, and 13 bases separated the two germline ends. Germline assignment: CDR1 LNHDA and CDR2 SQIVND (reference sequence). CDR3 DNA sequence: TGTGCCAGTACCCGTACAGGGTTCTATGGCTACACCTTC. Encoded protein: CASTRTGFYGYTF.

This sequence joins TRBV6-5 and TRBJ1-2, with D uncertain. CDR3 length equals 13 residues. V was pared by 2 bases and J by 1 base, with 5 bases between. In germline, CDR1 is MNHEY, CDR2 SVGAGI. The CDR3 sequence: CASSYAGNYGYTF. Here the CDR3 DNA reads TGTGCCAGCAGTTACGCGGGTAACTATGGCTACACCTTC.

Of note for this clone: Germline and junction disagree at one end, which may indicate a read error. V gene TRBV6-2 or TRBV6-3 combines with J gene TRBJ2-3; D unresolved. Germline CDR1 is MNHEY and CDR2 is SVGEGT. This CDR3 has 13 amino acids. The chain's CDR3 is CASSNSNGDTQYF. In nucleotides, the CDR3 is TGTGCCAGCAGTAACTCGAATGGGGATACGCAGTATTTT.

V usage is TRBV2 and J usage is TRBJ2-6, with TRBD1 matching over 8 bases. The CDR3 sequence is 17 residues long. V lost 5 bases and J lost 4; bases outside the gene matches: 10. Looked up from germline, CDR1 is SNHLY and CDR2 is FYNNEI. In DNA form, the CDR3 reads TGTGCCAGCAGTTCCGCAGGGGGCGCGACCGGGGCCAACGTCCTGACTTTC. Amino acid sequence: CASSSAGGATGANVLTF.

The V gene is TRBV20-1, the J gene TRBJ2-5; possible D gene TRBD2, 7 bases. V was cut by 3 bases and J by 4 bases, with 21 bases left in between. The CDR3 extends over 16 amino acids. Per the germline V gene, CDR1 is DFQATT and CDR2 is SNEGSKA (reference sequence). The CDR3 DNA follows: TGCAGTGCTAGTACCTGGGGGCGCGGGGGACGAGAGACCCAGTACTTC. Its protein is CSASTWGRGGRETQYF.